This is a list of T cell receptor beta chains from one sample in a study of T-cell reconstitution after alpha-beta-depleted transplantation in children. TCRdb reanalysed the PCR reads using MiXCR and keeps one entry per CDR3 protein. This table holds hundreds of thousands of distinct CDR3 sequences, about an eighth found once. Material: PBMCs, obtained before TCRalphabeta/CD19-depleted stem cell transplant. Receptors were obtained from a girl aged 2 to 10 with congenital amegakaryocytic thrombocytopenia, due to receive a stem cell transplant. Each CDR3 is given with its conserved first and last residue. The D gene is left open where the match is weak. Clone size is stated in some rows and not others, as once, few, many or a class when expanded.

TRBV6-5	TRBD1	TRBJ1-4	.	TGTGCCAGCAGTTATGGGACAGGGTGGGAAAAACTGTTTTTT	CASSYGTGWEKLFF
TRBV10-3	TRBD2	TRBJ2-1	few	TGTGCCGTAAGAAGAGCAGCGGGAGGGCCACATGAGCAGTTCTTC	CAVRRAAGGPHEQFF
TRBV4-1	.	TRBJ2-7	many	TGCGCCAGCAGCCAAGATCTTTCAGGATACGAGCAGTACTTC	CASSQDLSGYEQYF
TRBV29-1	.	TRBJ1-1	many	TGCAGCGTTGAGTCGGTCACTGAAGCTTTCTTT	CSVESVTEAFF
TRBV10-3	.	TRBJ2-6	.	TGTGCCATCACCCCAGGGGATGGGGCCAACGTCCTGACTTTC	CAITPGDGANVLTF
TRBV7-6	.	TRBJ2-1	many	TGTGCCAGCAGCCCCACCGAGTACAATGAGCAGTTCTTC	CASSPTEYNEQFF
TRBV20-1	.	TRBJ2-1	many	TGCAGTGCACTTTTTGGACATCTTTACAATGAGCAGTTCTTC	CSALFGHLYNEQFF
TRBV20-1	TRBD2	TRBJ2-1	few	TGCAGTGCTAGTATAGCGGGAGCTTTGGGCAATGAGCAGTTCTTC	CSASIAGALGNEQFF
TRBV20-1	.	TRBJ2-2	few	TGCAGTGCTAGAGATCCCCAGGCCGGGGAGCTGTTTTTT	CSARDPQAGELFF
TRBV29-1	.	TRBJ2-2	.	TGCAGCGCTAAGAGAACCACAGGTGATCCCGGGGAGCTGTTTTTT	CSAKRTTGDPGELFF
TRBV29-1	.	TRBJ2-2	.	TGCAGCGTCCGGGACACAGCGAACACCGGGGAGCTGTTTTTT	CSVRDTANTGELFF
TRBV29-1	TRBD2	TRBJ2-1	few	TGCAGCGTGGCCTCAGATGCGGGACTAGGCGGGATGTACAATGAGCAGTTCTTC	CSVASDAGLGGMYNEQFF
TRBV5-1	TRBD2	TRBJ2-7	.	TGCGCCAGCAGCTTGGAACTAGCGGGAGCTACGAAGCAGTACTTC	CASSLELAGATKQYF
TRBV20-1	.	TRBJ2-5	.	TGCAGTGCCGGGGGCAGACTCCGGAAAGAGACCCAGTACTTC	CSAGGRLRKETQYF
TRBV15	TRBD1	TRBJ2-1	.	TGTGCCACCAGCAGAGAGGGGGAAGATGGGACAGGGCCCATCAATGAGCAGTTCTTC	CATSREGEDGTGPINEQFF
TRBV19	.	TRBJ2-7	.	TGTGCCAGTAGACCGAATAGACCCCCTCGGGACACCTACGAGCAGTACTTC	CASRPNRPPRDTYEQYF
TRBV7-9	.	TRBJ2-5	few	TGTGCCAGCAGCTCGTCCCCCCAGGGACCCCAAGAGACCCAGTACTTC	CASSSSPQGPQETQYF
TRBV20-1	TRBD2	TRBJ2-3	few	TGCAGCGCGACTAGCGGAAGAACCTCTAGCACAGATACGCAGTATTTT	CSATSGRTSSTDTQYF
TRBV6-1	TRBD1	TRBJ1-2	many	TGTGCCAGCAGCCGGGACAGGGCATATGGCTACACCTTC	CASSRDRAYGYTF
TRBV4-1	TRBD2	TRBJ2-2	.	TGCGCCAGCAGCCGCTGGACTAGCGGGAGGACTGCCACCGGGGAGCTGTTTTTT	CASSRWTSGRTATGELFF
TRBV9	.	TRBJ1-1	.	TGTGCCAGCAGCGTTACAGGAGGTGGGACTGAAGCTTTCTTT	CASSVTGGGTEAFF
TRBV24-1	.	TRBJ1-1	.	TGTGCCACCAGTGCGGGGTTGAACACTGAAGCTTTCTTT	CATSAGLNTEAFF
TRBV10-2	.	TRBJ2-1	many	TGCGCCAGCAGGGGGCCGGGTAACTACAATGAGCAGTTCTTC	CASRGPGNYNEQFF
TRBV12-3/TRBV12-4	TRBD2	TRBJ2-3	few	TGTGCCAGCAGTTCCGATCCGGGACTAGCGGGAGAGGCGTTTGGCACAGATACGCAGTATTTT	CASSSDPGLAGEAFGTDTQYF
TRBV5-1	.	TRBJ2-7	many	TGCGCCAGCAGCTTACAGGGTGCCGAGCAGTACTTC	CASSLQGAEQYF
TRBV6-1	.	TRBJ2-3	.	TGTGCCAGCGATAAGGGACGGCCATGGGGGGATACGCAGTATTTT	CASDKGRPWGDTQYF
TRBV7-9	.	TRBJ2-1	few	TGTGCCAGCAGCTTAGGGGCCAGTGAGCAGTTCTTC	CASSLGASEQFF
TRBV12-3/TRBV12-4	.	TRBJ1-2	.	TGTGCCAGCAGTTTCTTTCGGGGGAACTATGGCTACACCTTC	CASSFFRGNYGYTF
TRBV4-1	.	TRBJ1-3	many	TGCGCCAGCAGCCAGAGGACGGGCGCAGGATTGGAAAACACCATATATTTT	CASSQRTGAGLENTIYF
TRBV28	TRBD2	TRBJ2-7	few	TGTGCCAGCAGTCCCCCCCGCGGGGGAGACCCTTCCTACGAGCAGTACTTC	CASSPPRGGDPSYEQYF
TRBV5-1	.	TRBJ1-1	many	TGCGCCAGCAGCTTGGCCGGGGTCGTCGTGAACACTGAAGCTTTCTTT	CASSLAGVVVNTEAFF
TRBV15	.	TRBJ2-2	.	TGTGCCACCAGCAGAAAGGAGCCCGGGGAGCTGTTTTTT	CATSRKEPGELFF
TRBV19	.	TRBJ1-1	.	TGTGCCAGTAGTGCGACAGCTGTGAACACTGAAGCTTTCTTT	CASSATAVNTEAFF
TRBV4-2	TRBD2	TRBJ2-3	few	TGTGCCAGCAGCCAAGGGGAGCGGGGTCGCACAGATACGCAGTATTTT	CASSQGERGRTDTQYF
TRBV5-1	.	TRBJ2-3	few	TGCGCCAGCAGTGATGAGGATGGGGGACTTCAGTATTTT	CASSDEDGGLQYF
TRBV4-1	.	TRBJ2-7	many	TGCGCCAGCAGCCTGGGGGAGCAAACCTACGAGCAGTACTTC	CASSLGEQTYEQYF
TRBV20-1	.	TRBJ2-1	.	TGCAGTACTCAACGGGAAAGCTCCTTCAATGAGCAGTTCTTC	CSTQRESSFNEQFF
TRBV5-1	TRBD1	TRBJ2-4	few	TGCGCCAGCAGCTTGGTTCCCGGGACAGGGGTTGACATTCAGTACTTC	CASSLVPGTGVDIQYF
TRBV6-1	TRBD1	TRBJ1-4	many	TGTGCCAGCAGTCAAGACAGGGTACTTAATGAAAAACTGTTTTTT	CASSQDRVLNEKLFF
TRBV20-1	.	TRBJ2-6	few	TGCAGTGCTAGAGGGGGGACTTTTATCTCTGGGGCCAACGTCCTGACTTTC	CSARGGTFISGANVLTF
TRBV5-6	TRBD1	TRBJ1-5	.	TGTGCCAGCAGTACCGGACAGGGGGCTAGCAATCAGCCCCAGCATTTT	CASSTGQGASNQPQHF
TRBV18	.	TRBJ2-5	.	TGTGCCAGCTCAAAAGTTCCGGGACACCCGAAGGCTCAGTACTTC	CASSKVPGHPKAQYF
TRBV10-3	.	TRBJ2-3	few	TGTGCCATCAGTGGGCCCAGCCGTGAGGCAGATACGCAGTATTTT	CAISGPSREADTQYF
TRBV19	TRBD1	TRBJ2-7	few	TGTGCCAGTAGTGCCGAGCCGGGACAGGGCTACGAGCAGTACTTC	CASSAEPGQGYEQYF
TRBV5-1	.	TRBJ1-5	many	TGCGCCAGCAGCCCCTTCGGGGGAGTCAATCAGCCCCAGCATTTT	CASSPFGGVNQPQHF
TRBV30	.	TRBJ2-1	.	TGTGCCTGGAGCGATGCCAATGAGCAGTTCTTC	CAWSDANEQFF
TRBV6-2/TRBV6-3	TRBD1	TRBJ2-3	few	TGTGCCAGCAGTTACTCGTACCCCCTCCGACAGGGGAAATTTCCCCGACTGACAGATACGCAGTATTTT	CASSYSYPLRQGKFPRLTDTQYF
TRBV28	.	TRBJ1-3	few	TGTGCCAGCAGCCATCTGCCGGGCCGAGGGGAGTGGAACACCATATATTTT	CASSHLPGRGEWNTIYF
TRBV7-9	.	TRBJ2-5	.	TGTGCCAGCAGCTTACCGGCCAGAGAAGAGACCCAGTACTTC	CASSLPAREETQYF
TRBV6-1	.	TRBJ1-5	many	TGTGCCAGCAGTGAAGCTGGGGGTTTCTATCAGCCCCAGCATTTT	CASSEAGGFYQPQHF
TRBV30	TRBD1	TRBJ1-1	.	TGTGCCTGGAGTGGGGGACAGGGGAACACTGAAGCTTTCTTT	CAWSGGQGNTEAFF
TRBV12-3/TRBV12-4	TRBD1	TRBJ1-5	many	TGTGCCAGCACCCGGACAGGGGGGAATCAGCCCCAGCATTTT	CASTRTGGNQPQHF
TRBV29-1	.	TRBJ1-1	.	TGCGGCTCTTCGGGACTGTTCATGAACACTGAAGCTTTCTTT	CGSSGLFMNTEAFF
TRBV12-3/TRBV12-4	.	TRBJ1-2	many	TGTGCCAGCAGACCTGCCCTGGTGGGTGGCTACACCTTC	CASRPALVGGYTF
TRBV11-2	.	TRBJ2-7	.	TGTGCCAGCAGCCCCTCCGGCGGGGAGGCCTACGAGCAGTACTTC	CASSPSGGEAYEQYF
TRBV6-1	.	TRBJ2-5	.	TGTGCCAGCAGCTTCGTGATGGGGGTACAAGAGACCCAGTACTTC	CASSFVMGVQETQYF
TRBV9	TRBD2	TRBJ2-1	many	TGTGCCAGCAGCGTAGCAGCGGGAGTGCATGAGCAGTTCTTC	CASSVAAGVHEQFF
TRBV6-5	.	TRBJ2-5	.	TGTGCCAGCAGTTATCCGGGGAGAGAGACCCAGTACTTC	CASSYPGRETQYF
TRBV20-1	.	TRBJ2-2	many	TGCAGTGCTGGCCGAACAGAAAACACCGGGGAGCTGTTTTTT	CSAGRTENTGELFF